The T cell receptor beta chain described here comes from a study of T cells expressing NK-cell markers. This CDR3 is 14 amino acids long. Germline V CDR1 and CDR2: DFQATT, SNEGSKA (reference sequence). TCRdb re-called the 5' RACE reads, yielding one record per CDR3 amino acid sequence without DNA. The data show about 260,000 distinct CDR3 sequences, and the top ten clones hold 4% to 4.5%. The sample consisted of blood T cells: a sorted CD56 or NKG2C T cell subset, CD4+ or CD8+ T cells, or bulk PBMC T cells (not recorded which). This clonotype originated in a woman between 18 and 70 years old in good health. This sequence joins TRBV20-1 and TRBJ2-7; the TCRdb call, TRBD2, lacks DNA for checking. The CDR3 is CSADERAHSYEQYF.